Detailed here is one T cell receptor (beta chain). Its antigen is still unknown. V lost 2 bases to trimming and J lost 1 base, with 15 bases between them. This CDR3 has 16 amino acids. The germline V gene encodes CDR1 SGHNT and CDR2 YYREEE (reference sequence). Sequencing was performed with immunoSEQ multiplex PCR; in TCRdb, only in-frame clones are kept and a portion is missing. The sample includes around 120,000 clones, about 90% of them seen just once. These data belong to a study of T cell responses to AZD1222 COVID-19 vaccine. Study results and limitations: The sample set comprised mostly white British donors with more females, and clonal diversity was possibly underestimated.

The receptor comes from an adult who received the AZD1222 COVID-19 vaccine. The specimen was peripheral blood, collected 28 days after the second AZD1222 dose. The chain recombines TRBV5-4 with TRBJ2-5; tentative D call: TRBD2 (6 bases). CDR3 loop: CASSFGGRGAQETQYF. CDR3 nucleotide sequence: TGTGCCAGCAGCTTCGGGGGACGGGGAGCCCAAGAGACCCAGTACTTC.